This T cell receptor (beta chain) originates from a study of shared clonotypes between healthy human individuals. For the study at large: The plates for each donor numbered three CD4 naive, three CD4 memory, two CD8 naive and one CD8 memory. Study-wide results and caveats: Of the naive CD4 clonotypes, approximately 5% were shared across a few donors. Naive subsets, compared against memory subsets, generally had larger estimated richness values.

As regards this clone: The antigen is undetermined.

Assay used: immunoSEQ multiplex PCR; TCRdb lists only in-frame clones, some missing. This sample has about 2.4 million clones, with about 92% found just once. The ends were cut back, 4 bases at V and 5 bases at J, with 15 bases in the middle. CDR3 length: 14 amino acids. Germline V CDR1 and CDR2: SGHDT, YYEEEE. The sample taken for sequencing was naive CD4+ T cells sorted from blood. Specified subset: CD45RA+ positively selected. The sequence derives from a young man in good health. The V gene is TRBV5-6, the J gene TRBJ2-5, with a possible D match to TRBD1 (8 bases). The CDR3 loop is CASSPTGGVETQYF. The CDR3, as DNA: TGTGCCAGCAGCCCAACAGGGGGGGTGGAGACCCAGTACTTC. Supplemented by reference TRBV5-6 and TRBJ2-5, the full variable domain reads DAGVTQSPTHLIKTRGQQVTLRCSPKSGHDTVSWYQQALGQGPQFIFQYYEEEERQRGNFPDRFSGHQFPNYSSELNVNALLLGDSALYLCASSPTGGVETQYFGPGTRLLVL.